One and the same sample provided the 8 T cell receptor beta chains below, sequenced in a study of OX40 agonist ivuxolimab in advanced cancers. Libraries were prepared by immunoSEQ multiplex PCR; TCRdb keeps only in-frame clonotypes and omits some of them. The sample consists of over 80,000 clones, more than 80% of them appearing once. The sequencing here drew on CD4+ or CD8+ T cells sorted from blood, taken in a trial of the OX40 agonist ivuxolimab. These receptors were collected from an adult with an advanced solid tumor such as melanoma, head and neck, liver or kidney cancer.

The chain has TRBV30 and TRBJ2-7; a possible D gene is TRBD2 (5 bases). The germline gives CDR1 GTSNPN, CDR2 SVGIG (reference sequence). The length of the CDR3 is 11 residues. V lost 2 bases, J lost 5 bases, and 7 bases lay in between. This chain's CDR3 is CAWSWRDEQYF. The CDR3 region has the DNA TGTGCCTGGAGTTGGCGGGACGAGCAGTACTTC.

This clone was found once. The chain combines TRBV21-1 with TRBJ1-2. TRBV21-1 is a known pseudogene. The CDR3 has 14 amino acids. In nucleotides, the CDR3 is TGTGCCAGCAGCAATCGGGGAGAGGTAGGTGGCTACACCTTC. Protein: CASSNRGEVGGYTF.

The count of this clone is one. CDR3 protein: CASSSVHEKLFF. The CDR3 DNA reads TGTGCCAGCAGCTCTGTCCATGAAAAACTGTTTTTT. The chain uses TRBV11-2 and TRBJ1-4; D remains unclear. Per germline, CDR1 SGHAT and CDR2 FQNNGV. This CDR3 is 12 amino acids long. V lost 4 bases and J 6 bases, leaving 6 bases between the germline ends.

This rearrangement joins TRBV18 to TRBJ2-1; TRBD2 agrees at 8 bases. V lost 6 bases and J lost 3; bases outside the gene matches: 7. This CDR3 has 15 residues. Germline V gene sequence: CDR1 KGHSH, CDR2 LQKENI. The CDR3 coding sequence is TGTGCCAGCTCCGTACCCAGCGGGGGCTACAATGAGCAGTTCTTC. As protein: CASSVPSGGYNEQFF.

This clone was detected only once. This chain connects TRBV7-2 to TRBJ1-1; D gene ambiguous. The V end lost 6 bases, the J end lost 1 base, and 9 bases lay between the germline ends. The CDR3 covers 13 residues. The germline V gene encodes CDR1 SGHTA and CDR2 FQGNSA. CDR3 nucleotides: TGTGCCAGCAGTCAGTCCAGGAACACTGAAGCTTTCTTT. It translates to CASSQSRNTEAFF.

This chain uses TRBV7-9 with TRBJ1-2; D is possibly TRBD1 (6 bases). This CDR3 has 14 residues. Germline lookup yields CDR1 SEHNR and CDR2 FQNEAQ (reference sequence). V was shortened by 3 bases and J by 2 bases, with 10 bases between the two germline ends. CDR3 protein: CASSFRTENYGYTF. In DNA form, the CDR3 reads TGTGCCAGCAGCTTTCGGACAGAAAACTATGGCTACACCTTC. The complete variable domain, with remaining parts taken from reference TRBV7-9 and TRBJ1-2, reads DTGVSQNPRHKITKRGQNVTFRCDPISEHNRLYWYRQTLGQGPEFLTYFQNEAQLEKSRLLSDRFSAERPKGSFSTLEIQRTEQGDSAMYLCASSFRTENYGYTFGSGTRLTVV.

V gene TRBV5-4 combines with J gene TRBJ2-7, with 12 bases that match TRBD1. The CDR3 is 14 residues long. Per the germline V gene, CDR1 is SGHNT and CDR2 is YYREEE (reference sequence). With 4 bases clipped from V and 5 bases from J, the junction kept 4 bases outside the gene matches. CDR3 sequence (DNA): TGTGCCAGCAGCGGGGGGACAGGGGGCGACGAGCAGTACTTC. This encodes CASSGGTGGDEQYF.

The V call is TRBV7-3, the J call TRBJ2-5, with 9 bases matching TRBD1. Germline CDR1 SGHTA, CDR2 FQGTGA. V lost 3 bases and J lost 4; bases outside the gene matches: 9. CDR3 length: 16 residues. The CDR3 region has the DNA TGTGCCAGCAGCTTCGGCGGGACAGGGCTAGGAGAGACCCAGTACTTC. Residues: CASSFGGTGLGETQYF.